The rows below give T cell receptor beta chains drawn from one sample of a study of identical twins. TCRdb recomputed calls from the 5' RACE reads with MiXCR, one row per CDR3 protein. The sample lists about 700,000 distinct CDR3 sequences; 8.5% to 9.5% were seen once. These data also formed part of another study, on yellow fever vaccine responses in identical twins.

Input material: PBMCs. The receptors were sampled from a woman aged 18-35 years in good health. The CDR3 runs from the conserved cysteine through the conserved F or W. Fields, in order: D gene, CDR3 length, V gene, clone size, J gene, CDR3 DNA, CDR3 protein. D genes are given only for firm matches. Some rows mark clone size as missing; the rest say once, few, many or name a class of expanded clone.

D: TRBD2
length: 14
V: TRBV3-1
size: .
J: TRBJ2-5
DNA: TGTGCCAGCAGCCAGGGACTAGCGTGGGAGACCCAGTACTTC
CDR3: CASSQGLAWETQYF

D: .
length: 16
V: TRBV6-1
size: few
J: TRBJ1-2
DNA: TGTGCCAGCAGTGAGATAGATTGGGGCCCTCGCATCGGCTACACCTTC
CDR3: CASSEIDWGPRIGYTF

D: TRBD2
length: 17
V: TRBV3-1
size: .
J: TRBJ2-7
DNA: TGTGCCAGCAGCCAAGAGTCGACTAGCGGGGGGGTCCACGAGCAGTACTTC
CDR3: CASSQESTSGGVHEQYF

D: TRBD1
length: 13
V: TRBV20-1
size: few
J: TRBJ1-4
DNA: TGCAGTGCTGGGGGGACAGCGGGAGAAAAACTGTTTTTT
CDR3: CSAGGTAGEKLFF

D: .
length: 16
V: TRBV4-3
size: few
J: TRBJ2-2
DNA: TGCGCCAGCAGCCAAAACCCGGCAGGGAACACCGGGGAGCTGTTTTTT
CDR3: CASSQNPAGNTGELFF

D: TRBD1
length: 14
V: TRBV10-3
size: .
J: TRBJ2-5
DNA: TGTGCCATCAGTCAAGGGGACAGGCAAGAGACCCAGTACTTC
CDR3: CAISQGDRQETQYF

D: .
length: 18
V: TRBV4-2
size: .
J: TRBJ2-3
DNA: TGTGCCAGCAGCCAAGATCGGACTTCCCCCGTATCCGAAGATACGCAGTATTTT
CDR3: CASSQDRTSPVSEDTQYF

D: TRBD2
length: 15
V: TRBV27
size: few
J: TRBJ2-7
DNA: TGTGCCAGCAGTTTATCATTACTAGCGGGTTACGAGCAGTACTTC
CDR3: CASSLSLLAGYEQYF

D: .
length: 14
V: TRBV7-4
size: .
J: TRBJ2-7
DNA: TGTGCCAGCAGCCCCAGGGACATCCGAAGGGGGCAGTACTTC
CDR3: CASSPRDIRRGQYF

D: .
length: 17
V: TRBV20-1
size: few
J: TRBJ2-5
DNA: TGCAGTGCTAGAGATCTAGAAGGGCCTCATAGGTGGGAGACCCAGTACTTC
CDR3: CSARDLEGPHRWETQYF

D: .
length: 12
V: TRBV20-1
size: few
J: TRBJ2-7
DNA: TGCAGTGCTCTCCCCGGCGGGTACGAGCAGTACTTC
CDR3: CSALPGGYEQYF

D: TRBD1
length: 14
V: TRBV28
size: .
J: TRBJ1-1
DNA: TGTGCCAGCAGGCTGACAGGGGGAAAAACTGAAGCTTTCTTT
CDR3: CASRLTGGKTEAFF

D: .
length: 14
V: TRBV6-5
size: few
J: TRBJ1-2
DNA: TGTGCCAGCAGTTACTCAGTAGTATCGAGAGGCTACACCTTC
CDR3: CASSYSVVSRGYTF

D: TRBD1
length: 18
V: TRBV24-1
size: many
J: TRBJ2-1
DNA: TGTGCCACCAGTGACCGTTACCCGGGACAGGGCGTAGGGAATGAGCAGTTCTTC
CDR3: CATSDRYPGQGVGNEQFF

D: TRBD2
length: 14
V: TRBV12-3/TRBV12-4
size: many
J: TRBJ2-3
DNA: TGTGCCAGCACCCTAGGACTAGCCATAGATACGCAGTATTTT
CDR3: CASTLGLAIDTQYF